Following are 2 T cell receptor beta chains from one sample sequenced in a study of early stage breast cancer tumors. The protocol was immunoSEQ multiplex PCR, while the TCRdb copy is restricted to in-frame clones and leaves out a portion. Of about 41,000 clones in the sample, around 69% were seen once. Sequenced: blood. These receptors were taken from a person in their fifties with breast cancer.

The rearrangement links TRBV5-6 to TRBJ1-1; D call uncertain. With 8 bases removed from V and 1 base from J, the gap between germline ends came to 12 bases. CDR1 and CDR2 (germline): SGHDT, YYEEEE. The CDR3 loop spans 13 amino acids. The CDR3 protein is CASTVASNTEAFF. The CDR3 DNA reads as TGTGCCAGTACCGTGGCCTCGAACACTGAAGCTTTCTTT.

The gene calls are TRBV5-1 and TRBJ1-1; the match to TRBD1 covers 8 bases. From germline, CDR1 is SGHRS and CDR2 YFSETQ. CDR3 length: 16 residues. V lost 0 bases, J lost 5 bases, and 9 bases stayed unmatched. The CDR3 DNA reads TGCGCCAGCAGCTTGGCGACAGGGGCGATGGGTACTGAAGCTTTCTTT. Translating it yields CASSLATGAMGTEAFF.